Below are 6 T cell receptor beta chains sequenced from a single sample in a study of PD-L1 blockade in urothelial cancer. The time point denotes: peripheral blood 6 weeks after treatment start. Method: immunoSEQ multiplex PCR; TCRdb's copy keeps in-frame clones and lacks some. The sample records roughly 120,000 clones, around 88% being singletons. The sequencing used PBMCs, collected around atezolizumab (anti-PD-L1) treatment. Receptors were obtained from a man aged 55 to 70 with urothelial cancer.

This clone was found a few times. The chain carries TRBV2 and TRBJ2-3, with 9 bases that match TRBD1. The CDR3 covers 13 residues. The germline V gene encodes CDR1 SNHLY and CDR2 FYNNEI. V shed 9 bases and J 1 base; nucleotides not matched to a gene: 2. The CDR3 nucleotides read TGTGCCAGGGGACAGGGTGGCACAGATACGCAGTATTTT. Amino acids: CARGQGGTDTQYF.

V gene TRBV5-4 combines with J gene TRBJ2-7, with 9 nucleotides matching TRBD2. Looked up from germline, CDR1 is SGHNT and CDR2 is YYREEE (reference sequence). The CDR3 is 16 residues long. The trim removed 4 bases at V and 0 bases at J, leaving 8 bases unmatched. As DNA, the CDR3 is TGTGCCAGCAGCAGACAGCGGGGGGCACCCTCCTACGAGCAGTACTTC. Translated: CASSRQRGAPSYEQYF.

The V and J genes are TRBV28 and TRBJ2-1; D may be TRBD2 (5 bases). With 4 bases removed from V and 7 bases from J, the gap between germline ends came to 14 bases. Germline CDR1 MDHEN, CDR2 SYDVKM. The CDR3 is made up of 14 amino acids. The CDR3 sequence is CASSSPPGLNEQFF. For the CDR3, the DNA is TGTGCCAGCAGTTCCCCCCCGGGGTTGAATGAGCAGTTCTTC.

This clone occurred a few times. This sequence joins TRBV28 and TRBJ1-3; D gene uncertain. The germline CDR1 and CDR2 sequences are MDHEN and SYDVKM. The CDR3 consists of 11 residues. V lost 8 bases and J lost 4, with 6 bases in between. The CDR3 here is CASRGGNTIYF. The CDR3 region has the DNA TGTGCCAGCCGAGGGGGAAACACCATATATTTT.

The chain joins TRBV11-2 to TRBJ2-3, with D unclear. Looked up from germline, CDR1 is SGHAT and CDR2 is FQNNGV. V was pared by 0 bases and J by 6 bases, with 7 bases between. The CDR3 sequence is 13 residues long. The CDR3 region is CASSLDLGDTQYF. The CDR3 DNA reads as TGTGCCAGCAGCTTAGACCTCGGGGATACGCAGTATTTT. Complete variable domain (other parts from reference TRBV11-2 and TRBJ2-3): EAGVAQSPRYKIIEKRQSVAFWCNPISGHATLYWYQQILGQGPKLLIQFQNNGVVDDSQLPKDRFSAERLKGVDSTLKIQPAKLEDSAVYLCASSLDLGDTQYFGPGTRLTVL.

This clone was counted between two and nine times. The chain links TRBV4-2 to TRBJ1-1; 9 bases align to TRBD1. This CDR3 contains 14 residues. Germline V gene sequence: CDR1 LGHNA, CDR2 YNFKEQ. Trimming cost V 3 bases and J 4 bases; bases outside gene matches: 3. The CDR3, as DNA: TGTGCCAGCAGCCATGCGGACAGGGGCACTGAAGCTTTCTTT. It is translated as CASSHADRGTEAFF.